This T cell receptor (beta chain) derives from a study of radiotherapy plus CTLA-4 blockade in lung cancer. Study-wide results and caveats: Alongside interferon-beta, early blood T cell clone dynamics were reportedly the best predictor of response.

On this clone: Antigen specificity is unknown.

Measured with immunoSEQ multiplex PCR; TCRdb has only the in-frame clones, and not every one. The repertoire holds roughly 71,000 clones, 78% seen once, with around 7% in the top ten. This specimen consisted of peripheral blood, obtained from a patient treated with radiotherapy plus ipilimumab. This clonotype was obtained from a human donor with non-small cell lung cancer who had a complete response to radiotherapy plus ipilimumab.

CDR3 region: CASSLADKDTQYF. CDR3 DNA: TGTGCCAGCAGCTTAGCAGATAAAGATACGCAGTATTTT. J is TRBJ2-3 and V is TRBV7-6; D unclear. The germline CDR1 and CDR2 sequences are SGHVS and FNYEAQ. The CDR3 length is 13 residues. V lost 0 bases and J 5 bases, leaving 6 bases between the germline ends. The whole variable domain, remainder taken from reference TRBV7-6 and TRBJ2-3, is GAGVSQSPRYKVTKRGQDVALRCDPISGHVSLYWYRQALGQGPEFLTYFNYEAQQDKSGLPNDRFSAERPEGSISTLTIQRTEQRDSAMYRCASSLADKDTQYFGPGTRLTVL.